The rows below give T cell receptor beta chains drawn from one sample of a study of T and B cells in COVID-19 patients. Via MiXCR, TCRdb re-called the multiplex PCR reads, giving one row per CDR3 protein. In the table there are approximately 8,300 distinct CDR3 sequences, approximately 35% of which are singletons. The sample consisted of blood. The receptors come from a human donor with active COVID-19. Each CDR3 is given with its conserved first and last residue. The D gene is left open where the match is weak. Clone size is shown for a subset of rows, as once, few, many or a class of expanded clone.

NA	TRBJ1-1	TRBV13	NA	TGTGCCAGCAGCTTAGGGCAGGGTGTGACTGAAGCTTTCTTT	CASSLGQGVTEAFF
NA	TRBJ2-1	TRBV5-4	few	TGTGCCAGCAGCTATAGACAGGCGTCCCCCTACAATGAGCAGTTCTTC	CASSYRQASPYNEQFF
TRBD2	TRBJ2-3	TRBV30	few	TGTGCCTGGGGGCTGCCGGGGGGGAGTGGAGATACGCAGTATTTT	CAWGLPGGSGDTQYF
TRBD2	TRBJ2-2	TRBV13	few	TGTGCCAGCAGCTTAGCGAGTGGCGGGGGGCACACCGGGGAGCTGTTTTTT	CASSLASGGGHTGELFF
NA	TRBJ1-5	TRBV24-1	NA	TGTGCCACCAGTGATTCCAATCAGCCCCAGCATTTT	CATSDSNQPQHF
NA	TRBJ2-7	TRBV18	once	TGTGCCAGCTCACCTGAATGGGTGTCGATATCCTACGAGCAGTACTTC	CASSPEWVSISYEQYF
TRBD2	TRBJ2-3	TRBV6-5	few	TGTGCCAGCAGTTTCCGACTAGCGGGAGGGGTCGGTACGCAGTATTTT	CASSFRLAGGVGTQYF
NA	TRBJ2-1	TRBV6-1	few	TGTGCCAGCAGTGAAGATTGGGGCGCGACTTTGAATGAGCAGTTCTTC	CASSEDWGATLNEQFF
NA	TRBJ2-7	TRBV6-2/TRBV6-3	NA	TGTGCCAGCAGTTATGCCGGGCCATCCTACGAGCAGTACTTC	CASSYAGPSYEQYF
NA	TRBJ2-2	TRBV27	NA	TGTGCCAGCAGTTCAGGGGGGGCGAACACCGGGGAGCTGTTTTTT	CASSSGGANTGELFF
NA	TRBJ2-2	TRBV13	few	TGTGCCAGCAGCTCTATTTTCGGGGCGGGCGCCGGGGAGCTGTTTTTT	CASSSIFGAGAGELFF
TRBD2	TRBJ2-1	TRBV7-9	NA	TGTGCCAGCAGCTTAGCCGGGAGGGCCAGCAATGAGCAGTTCTTC	CASSLAGRASNEQFF
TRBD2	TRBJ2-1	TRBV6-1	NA	TGTGCCAGCAGCAGCCGACTAGCGGGCTCCTACAATGAGCAGTTCTTC	CASSSRLAGSYNEQFF
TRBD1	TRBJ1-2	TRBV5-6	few	TGTGCCAGCAGCGGGACGGACAGGGAGAACTATGGCTACACCTTC	CASSGTDRENYGYTF
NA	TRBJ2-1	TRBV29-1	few	TGCAGCGTGGGGCAACTCCTACCGACCGGACCGTCGGAGACAAGCTACAATGAGCAGTTCTTC	CSVGQLLPTGPSETSYNEQFF
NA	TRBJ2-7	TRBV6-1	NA	TGTGCCAGCAGCCATGGACAGAGTTCCTACGAGCAGTACTTC	CASSHGQSSYEQYF
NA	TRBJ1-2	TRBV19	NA	TGTGCCAGCCTCGGGGGTTACAACTATGGCTACACCTTC	CASLGGYNYGYTF
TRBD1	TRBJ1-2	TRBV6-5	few	TGTGCCAGCACCAAAGGGGGCGGGTACTATGGCTACACCTTC	CASTKGGGYYGYTF
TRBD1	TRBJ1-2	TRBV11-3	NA	TGTGCCAGCAGCTTCTTAGGACAGGGGGTCACTAACACCTTC	CASSFLGQGVTNTF
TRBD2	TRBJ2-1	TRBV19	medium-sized	TGTGCCAGTAGTACGGGACTAGCGGCATACAATGAGCAGTTCTTC	CASSTGLAAYNEQFF
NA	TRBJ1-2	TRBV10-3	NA	TGTGCCATCACCTCGGACAGTAACTATGGCTACACCTTC	CAITSDSNYGYTF
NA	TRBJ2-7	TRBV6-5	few	TGTGCCAGCATGAAAACAGGGGGGGGATACGAGCAGTACTTC	CASMKTGGGYEQYF
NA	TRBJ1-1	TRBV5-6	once	TGTGCCAGCAGCTTGGAGGAGGGACGGAACACTGAAGCTTTCTTT	CASSLEEGRNTEAFF
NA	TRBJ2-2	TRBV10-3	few	TGTGCCACCGCAATACTAAACACCGGGGAGCTGTTTTTT	CATAILNTGELFF
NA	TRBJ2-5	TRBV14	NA	TGTGCCAGCAGGAGTCCCGGGGCGGCCCAAGAGACCCAGTACTTC	CASRSPGAAQETQYF
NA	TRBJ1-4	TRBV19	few	TGTGCCAGTAGTAGGACAGCAACTAATGAAAAACTGTTTTTT	CASSRTATNEKLFF
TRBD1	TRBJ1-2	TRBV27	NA	TGTGCCAGCAAGGGACAGGGCCGGATTAACTATGGCTACACCTTC	CASKGQGRINYGYTF
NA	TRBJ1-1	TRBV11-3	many	TGTGCCAGCAGCCCGCGACAGATCACTGAAGCTTTCTTT	CASSPRQITEAFF
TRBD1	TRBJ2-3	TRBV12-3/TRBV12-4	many	TGTGCCAGCAGTTTAGACAGGGGTGATACGCAGTATTTT	CASSLDRGDTQYF